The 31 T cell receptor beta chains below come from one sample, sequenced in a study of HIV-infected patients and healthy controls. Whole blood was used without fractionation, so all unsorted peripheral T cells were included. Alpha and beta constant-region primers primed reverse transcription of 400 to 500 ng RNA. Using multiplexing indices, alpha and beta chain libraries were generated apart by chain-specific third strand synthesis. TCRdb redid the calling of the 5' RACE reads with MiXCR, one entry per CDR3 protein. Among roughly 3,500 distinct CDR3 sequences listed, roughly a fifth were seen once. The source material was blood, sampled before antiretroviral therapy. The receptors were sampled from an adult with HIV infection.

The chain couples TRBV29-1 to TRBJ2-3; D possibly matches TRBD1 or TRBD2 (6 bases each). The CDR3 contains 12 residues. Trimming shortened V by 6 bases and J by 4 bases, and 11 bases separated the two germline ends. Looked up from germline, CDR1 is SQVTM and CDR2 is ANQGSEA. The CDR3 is CSVDRGPDTQYF. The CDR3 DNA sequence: TGCAGCGTCGACCGGGGGCCAGATACGCAGTATTTT.

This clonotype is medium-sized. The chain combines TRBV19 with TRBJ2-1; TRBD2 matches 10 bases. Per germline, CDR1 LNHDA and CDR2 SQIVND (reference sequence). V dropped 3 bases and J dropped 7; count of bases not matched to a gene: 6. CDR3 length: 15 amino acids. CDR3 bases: TGTGCCAGTAGTATGGTAGCGGGGGGTCTAAATGAGCAGTTCTTC. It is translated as CASSMVAGGLNEQFF.

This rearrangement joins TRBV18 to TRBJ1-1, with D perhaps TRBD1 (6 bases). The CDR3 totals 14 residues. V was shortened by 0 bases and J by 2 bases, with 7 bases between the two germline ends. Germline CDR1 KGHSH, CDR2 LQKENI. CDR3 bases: TGTGCCAGCTCACCACCGGGACACAACACTGAAGCTTTCTTT. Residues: CASSPPGHNTEAFF.

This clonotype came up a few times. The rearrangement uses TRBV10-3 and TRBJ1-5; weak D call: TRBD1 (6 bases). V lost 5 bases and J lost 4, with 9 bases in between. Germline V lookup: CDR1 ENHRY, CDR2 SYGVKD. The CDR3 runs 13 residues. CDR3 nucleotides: TGTGCCATCAGTACAGGGTGGAATCAGCCCCAGCATTTT. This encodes CAISTGWNQPQHF.

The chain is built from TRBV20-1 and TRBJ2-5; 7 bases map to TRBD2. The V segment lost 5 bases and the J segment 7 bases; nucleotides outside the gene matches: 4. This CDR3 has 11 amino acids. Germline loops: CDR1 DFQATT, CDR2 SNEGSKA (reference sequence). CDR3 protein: CSALGGRTQYF. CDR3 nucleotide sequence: TGCAGTGCTCTAGGCGGGAGGACCCAGTACTTC.

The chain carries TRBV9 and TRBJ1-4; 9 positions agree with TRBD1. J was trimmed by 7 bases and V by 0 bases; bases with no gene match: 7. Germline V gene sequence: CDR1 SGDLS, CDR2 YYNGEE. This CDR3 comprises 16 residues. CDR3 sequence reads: CASSVAPGTGPEKLFF. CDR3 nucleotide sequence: TGTGCCAGCAGCGTAGCTCCCGGGACAGGGCCTGAAAAACTGTTTTTT.

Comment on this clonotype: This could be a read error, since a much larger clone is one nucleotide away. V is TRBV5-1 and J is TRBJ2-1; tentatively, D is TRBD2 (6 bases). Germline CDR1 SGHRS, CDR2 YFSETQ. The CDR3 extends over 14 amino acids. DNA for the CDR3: TGCGACAGCAGCTTCGGAGGGTCCTACAATGAGCAGTTCTTC. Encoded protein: CDSSFGGSYNEQFF.

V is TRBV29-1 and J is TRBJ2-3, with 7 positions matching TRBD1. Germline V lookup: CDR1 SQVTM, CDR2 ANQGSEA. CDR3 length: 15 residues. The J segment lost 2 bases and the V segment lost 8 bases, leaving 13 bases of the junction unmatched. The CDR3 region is CSLILMGQNTDTQYF. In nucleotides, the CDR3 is TGCAGCCTTATCCTGATGGGACAGAACACAGATACGCAGTATTTT.

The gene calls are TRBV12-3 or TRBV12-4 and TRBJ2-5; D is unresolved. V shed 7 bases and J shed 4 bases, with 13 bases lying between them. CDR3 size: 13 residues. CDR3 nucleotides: TGTGCCAGCACCCACGGATTAGGAGAGACCCAGTACTTC. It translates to CASTHGLGETQYF.

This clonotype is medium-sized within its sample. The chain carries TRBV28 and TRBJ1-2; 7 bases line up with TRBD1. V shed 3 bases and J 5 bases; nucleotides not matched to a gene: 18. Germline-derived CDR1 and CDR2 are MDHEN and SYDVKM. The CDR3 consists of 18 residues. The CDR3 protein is CASSFTTGVNFLGYGYTF. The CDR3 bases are TGTGCCAGCAGTTTCACAACAGGGGTTAATTTCTTGGGTTATGGCTACACCTTC.

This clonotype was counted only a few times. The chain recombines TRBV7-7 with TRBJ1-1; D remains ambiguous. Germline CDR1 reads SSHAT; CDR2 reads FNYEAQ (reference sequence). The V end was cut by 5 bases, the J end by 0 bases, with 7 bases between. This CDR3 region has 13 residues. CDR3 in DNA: TGTGCCAGCAGCGCCGACATGAACACTGAAGCTTTCTTT. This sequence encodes CASSADMNTEAFF.

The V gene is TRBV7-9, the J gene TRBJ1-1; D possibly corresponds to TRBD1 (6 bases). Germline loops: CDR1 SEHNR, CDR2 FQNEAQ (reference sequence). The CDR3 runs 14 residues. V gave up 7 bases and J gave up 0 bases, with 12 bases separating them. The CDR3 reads CASMLGDMNTEAFF. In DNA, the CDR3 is TGTGCCAGCATGTTGGGGGACATGAACACTGAAGCTTTCTTT.

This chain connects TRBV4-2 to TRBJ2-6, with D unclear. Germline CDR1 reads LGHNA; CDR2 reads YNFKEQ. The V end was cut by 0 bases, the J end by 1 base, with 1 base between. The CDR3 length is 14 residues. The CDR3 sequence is CASSQESGANVLTF. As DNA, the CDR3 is TGTGCCAGCAGCCAAGAATCTGGGGCCAACGTCCTGACTTTC.

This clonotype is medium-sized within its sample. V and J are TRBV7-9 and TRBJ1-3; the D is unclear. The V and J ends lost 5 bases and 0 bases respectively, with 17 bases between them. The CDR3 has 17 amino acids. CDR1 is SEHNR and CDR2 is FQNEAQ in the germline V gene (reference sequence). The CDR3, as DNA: TGTGCCAGCAGCCCCCGTCCGGAACCATCCTCTGGAAACACCATATATTTT. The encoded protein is CASSPRPEPSSGNTIYF.

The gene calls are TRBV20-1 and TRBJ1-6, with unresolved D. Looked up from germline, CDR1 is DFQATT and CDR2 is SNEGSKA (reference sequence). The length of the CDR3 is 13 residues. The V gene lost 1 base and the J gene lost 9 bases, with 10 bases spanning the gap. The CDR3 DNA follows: TGCAGTGCTAGAGTAAATAGAGGTTCACCCCTCCACTTT. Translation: CSARVNRGSPLHF.

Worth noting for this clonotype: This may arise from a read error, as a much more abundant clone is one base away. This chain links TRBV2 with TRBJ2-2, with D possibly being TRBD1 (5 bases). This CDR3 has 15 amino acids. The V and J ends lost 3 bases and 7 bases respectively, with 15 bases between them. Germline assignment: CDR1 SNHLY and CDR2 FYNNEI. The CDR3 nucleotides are TGTGCCAGCAGTGAGGGCAGGGTGGCCCACGGGGAGCTGTTTTTT. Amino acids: CASSEGRVAHGELFF.

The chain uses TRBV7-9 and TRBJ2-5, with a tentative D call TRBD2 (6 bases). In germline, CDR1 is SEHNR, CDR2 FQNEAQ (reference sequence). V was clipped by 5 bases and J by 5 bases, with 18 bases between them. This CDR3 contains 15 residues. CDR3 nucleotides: TGTGCCAGCAGCCTACGTCCCGGGACTTTTGAGACCCAGTACTTC. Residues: CASSLRPGTFETQYF.

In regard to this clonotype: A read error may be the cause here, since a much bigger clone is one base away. This chain's CDR3 is CASSQVTRPFEGSYEQYF. The CDR3 DNA is TGTGCCAGCAGCCAGGTTACCAGGCCCTTCGAGGGGTCCTACGAGCAGTACTTC. The gene calls are TRBV14 and TRBJ2-7; either TRBD1 or TRBD2 may supply D (5 bases each). Germline lookup yields CDR1 SGHDN and CDR2 FVKESK. V lost 3 bases and J 1 base, leaving 22 bases between the germline ends. There are 18 residues in the CDR3.

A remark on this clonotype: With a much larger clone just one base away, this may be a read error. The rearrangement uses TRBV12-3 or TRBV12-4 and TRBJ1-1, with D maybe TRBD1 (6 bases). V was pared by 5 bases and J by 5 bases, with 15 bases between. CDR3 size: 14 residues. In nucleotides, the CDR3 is TGTGCCAGCAGTCGTGAGGGGGTGATGACTGAAGCTTTCTTT. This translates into CASSREGVMTEAFF.

The CDR3 sequence: CASSQCPTGWDTEAFF. The CDR3, as DNA: TGCGCCAGCAGCCAATGCCCGACAGGATGGGACACTGAAGCTTTCTTT. The V call is TRBV4-3, the J call TRBJ1-1, with a tentative D call TRBD1 (6 bases). V lost 2 bases to trimming and J lost 3 bases, with 16 bases between them. CDR1 is LGHNA, CDR2 YSLEER, per germline. The CDR3 totals 16 residues.

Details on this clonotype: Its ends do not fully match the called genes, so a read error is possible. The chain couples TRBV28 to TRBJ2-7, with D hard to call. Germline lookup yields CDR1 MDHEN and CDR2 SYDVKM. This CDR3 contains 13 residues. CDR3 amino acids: CASSLMLSHEQYF. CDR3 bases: TGTGCCAGCAGCCTCATGCTCTCCCACGAGCAGTACTTC.

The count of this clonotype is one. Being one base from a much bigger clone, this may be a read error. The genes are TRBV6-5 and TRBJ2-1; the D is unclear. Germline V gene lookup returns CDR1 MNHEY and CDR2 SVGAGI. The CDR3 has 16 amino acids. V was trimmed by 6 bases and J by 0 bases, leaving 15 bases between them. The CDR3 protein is CASSPAVGSSYNEQFF. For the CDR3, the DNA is TGTGCCAGCAGCCCCGCGGTGGGCTCCTCCTACAATGAGCAGTTCTTC.

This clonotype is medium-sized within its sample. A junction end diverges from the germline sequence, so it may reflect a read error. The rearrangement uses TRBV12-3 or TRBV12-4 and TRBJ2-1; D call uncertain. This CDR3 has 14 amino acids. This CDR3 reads CASSPLGSFNEQFF. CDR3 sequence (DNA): TGTGCCAGCAGTCCCCTCGGCTCCTTCAATGAGCAGTTCTTC.

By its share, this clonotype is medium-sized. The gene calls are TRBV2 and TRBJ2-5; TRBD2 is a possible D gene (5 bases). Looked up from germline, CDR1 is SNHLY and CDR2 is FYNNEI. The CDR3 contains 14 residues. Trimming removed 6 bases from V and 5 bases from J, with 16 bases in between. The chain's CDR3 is CASSRTAFEETQYF. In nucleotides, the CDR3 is TGTGCCAGCAGCCGGACTGCCTTCGAGGAGACCCAGTACTTC.

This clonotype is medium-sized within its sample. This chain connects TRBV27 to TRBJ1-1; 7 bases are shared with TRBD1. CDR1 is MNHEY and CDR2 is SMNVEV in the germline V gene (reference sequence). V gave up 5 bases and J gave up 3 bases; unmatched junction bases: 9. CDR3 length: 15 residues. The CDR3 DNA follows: TGTGCCAGCAGTCCCCAAACGACAGGGTACACTGAAGCTTTCTTT. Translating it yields CASSPQTTGYTEAFF.

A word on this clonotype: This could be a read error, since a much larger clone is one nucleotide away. The chain's CDR3 is CDSSPVGGSNQPQHF. CDR3 nucleotide sequence: TGTGACAGCAGCCCCGTAGGGGGTTCGAATCAGCCCCAGCATTTT. This chain joins TRBV11-1 and TRBJ1-5; D possibly corresponds to TRBD1 (6 bases). Germline CDR1 is SGHAT and CDR2 is FQDESV (reference sequence). This CDR3 region has 15 residues.

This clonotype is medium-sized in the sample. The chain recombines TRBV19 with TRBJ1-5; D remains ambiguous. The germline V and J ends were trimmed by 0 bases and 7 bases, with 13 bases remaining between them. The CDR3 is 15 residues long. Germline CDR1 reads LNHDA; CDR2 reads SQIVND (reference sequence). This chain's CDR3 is CASSIDPLIRQPQHF. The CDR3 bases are TGTGCCAGTAGTATAGACCCCCTAATCAGGCAGCCCCAGCATTTT.

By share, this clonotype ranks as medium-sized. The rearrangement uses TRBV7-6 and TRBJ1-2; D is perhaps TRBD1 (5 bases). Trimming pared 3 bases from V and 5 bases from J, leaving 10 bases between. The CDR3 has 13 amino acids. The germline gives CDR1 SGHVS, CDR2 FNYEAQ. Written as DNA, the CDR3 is TGTGCCAGCAGCTTGGACAAGAGTTATGGCTACACCTTC. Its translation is CASSLDKSYGYTF.

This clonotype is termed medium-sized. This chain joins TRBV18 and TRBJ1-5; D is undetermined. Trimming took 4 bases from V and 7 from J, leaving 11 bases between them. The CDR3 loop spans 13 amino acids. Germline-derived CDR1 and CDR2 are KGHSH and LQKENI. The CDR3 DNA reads TGTGCCAGCTCACAGGGTTTGTCACAGCCCCAGCATTTT. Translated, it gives CASSQGLSQPQHF.

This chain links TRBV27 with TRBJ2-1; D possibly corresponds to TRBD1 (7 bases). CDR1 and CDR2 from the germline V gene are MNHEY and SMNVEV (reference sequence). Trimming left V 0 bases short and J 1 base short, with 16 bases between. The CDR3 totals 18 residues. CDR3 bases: TGTGCCAGCAGTTTATCCCAGGGGGACGGGAGATCCTACAATGAGCAGTTCTTC. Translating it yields CASSLSQGDGRSYNEQFF.

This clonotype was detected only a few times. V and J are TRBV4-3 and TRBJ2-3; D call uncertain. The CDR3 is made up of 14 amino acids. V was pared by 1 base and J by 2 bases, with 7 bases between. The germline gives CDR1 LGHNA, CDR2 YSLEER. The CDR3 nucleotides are TGCGCCAGCAGCCAAGCCTCTTACACAGATACGCAGTATTTT. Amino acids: CASSQASYTDTQYF.